Below are 22 T cell receptor beta chains sequenced from a single sample in a study of T cells in Graves' hyperthyroidism and ophthalmopathy. Researchers took RNA transcripts and amplified the TCR beta CDR3 regions from them. With the HTBI primer set, the TCR CDR3 went through a first round of RT-PCR. One entry per CDR3 protein results from TCRdb running MiXCR on the multiplex PCR reads. This table has fewer than 400,000 distinct CDR3 sequences, roughly 17% appearing once. Source material: blood. The source of these receptors is a man under 40 with Graves' hyperthyroidism.

This clonotype was found a few times. The chain is built from TRBV5-1 and TRBJ1-1, with TRBD1 matching 9 bases. The CDR3 totals 17 residues. Trimming at V came to 1 base and at J to 0 bases, leaving 7 bases not matched to a gene. Looked up from germline, CDR1 is SGHRS and CDR2 is YFSETQ. CDR3 region: CASSLKGQGTLNTEAFF. The CDR3 nucleotides are TGCGCCAGCAGCTTGAAGGGACAGGGAACCCTGAACACTGAAGCTTTCTTT.

In its sample, this clonotype was seen many times. The CDR3 region is CASSLSAASKLFF. The CDR3 DNA reads as TGTGCCAGCAGTTTATCGGCAGCCTCAAAACTGTTTTTT. This chain uses TRBV28 with TRBJ1-4; D gene uncertain. Germline loops: CDR1 MDHEN, CDR2 SYDVKM. This CDR3 is 13 amino acids long. Trimming stripped 1 base from V and 10 bases from J, with 10 bases between.

The count of this clonotype is one. The chain has TRBV2 and TRBJ2-1; TRBD1 matches 9 bases. Germline lookup yields CDR1 SNHLY and CDR2 FYNNEI. After removal of 10 bases from V and 8 bases from J, the junction contained 15 bases not matched to a gene. The CDR3 length is 15 residues. The chain's CDR3 is CAIELGGQGRDEQFF. CDR3 coding DNA: TGTGCCATCGAGCTCGGGGGACAGGGAAGGGATGAGCAGTTCTTC.

CDR3 sequence reads: CAIKAGVTGELFF. In DNA form, the CDR3 reads TGTGCCATCAAGGCAGGGGTCACCGGGGAGCTGTTTTTT. The chain employs TRBV10-3 and TRBJ2-2; TRBD1 is a possible D gene (6 bases). CDR1 and CDR2 from the germline V gene are ENHRY and SYGVKD. The V end lost 7 bases, the J end lost 4 bases, and 10 bases lay between the germline ends. The CDR3 extends over 13 amino acids.

The chain is built from TRBV25-1 and TRBJ2-3, with D perhaps being TRBD1 or TRBD2 (5 bases each). This CDR3 has 16 residues. Trimming cost V 2 bases and J 2 bases, with 14 bases left between them. In germline, CDR1 is MGHDK, CDR2 SYGVNS. CDR3 residues: CASSERDAGPTDTQYF. Here the CDR3 DNA reads TGTGCCAGCAGTGAACGGGACGCAGGGCCCACAGATACGCAGTATTTT.

The chain couples TRBV9 to TRBJ1-1, with D uncertain. Trimming stripped 0 bases from V and 1 base from J, with 10 bases between. Germline CDR1 is SGDLS and CDR2 is YYNGEE. CDR3 size: 15 residues. The CDR3 region has the DNA TGTGCCAGCAGCGTAGGGGTGGAGAGGAACACTGAAGCTTTCTTT. Amino acid sequence: CASSVGVERNTEAFF.

There are many counts of this clonotype. V gene TRBV28 combines with J gene TRBJ2-7, with D possibly being TRBD1 or TRBD2 (5 bases each). Trimming pared 5 bases from V and 4 bases from J, leaving 12 bases between. The CDR3 has 13 amino acids. Per germline, CDR1 MDHEN and CDR2 SYDVKM. The CDR3 coding sequence is TGTGCCAGCAGTCTGTGGGACGTATACGAGCAGTACTTC. This sequence encodes CASSLWDVYEQYF.

Many counts were recorded for this clonotype. The V and J genes are TRBV24-1 and TRBJ2-5; 8 bases are shared with TRBD1. CDR3 length: 15 residues. Unmatched junction bases numbered 10, after V lost 7 bases and J lost 4 bases. The germline V gene encodes CDR1 KGHDR and CDR2 SFDVKD. In nucleotides, the CDR3 is TGTGCCACCAGCCCCGGACAGGGAGTGCCAGAGACCCAGTACTTC. Encoded protein: CATSPGQGVPETQYF.

The gene calls are TRBV11-2 and TRBJ2-7, with D possibly matching TRBD1 (7 bases). The V gene lost 5 bases and the J gene lost 2 bases, with 22 bases spanning the gap. Germline V lookup: CDR1 SGHAT, CDR2 FQNNGV. The length of the CDR3 is 17 residues. As DNA, the CDR3 is TGTGCCAGCAGCGGACTACGCGGGGACAGCGGGCCCTACGAGCAGTACTTC. This translates into CASSGLRGDSGPYEQYF.

Of note for this clonotype: A much larger clone differs from this one at a single base, so this may be a read error. The J gene is TRBJ2-1, the V gene TRBV12-3 or TRBV12-4; 15 bases are shared with TRBD2. The CDR3 sequence is 14 residues long. CDR3 amino acids: CVSRPGLAGGEQFF. DNA for the CDR3: TGTGTCAGCAGACCGGGACTAGCGGGAGGCGAGCAGTTCTTC.

This clonotype was counted at least ten times. The V and J genes are TRBV20-1 and TRBJ2-1; 11 bases fit TRBD2. This CDR3 comprises 16 residues. The ends lost 0 bases at V and 8 bases at J; junction bases unmatched: 9. CDR1 is DFQATT, CDR2 SNEGSKA, per germline (reference sequence). The CDR3 loop is CSARDLAGGPFDEQFF. The CDR3 region has the DNA TGCAGTGCTAGAGATTTAGCGGGAGGGCCTTTCGATGAGCAGTTCTTC.

This clonotype showed up many times. The V gene is TRBV5-1, the J gene TRBJ2-7, with TRBD2 matching over 8 bases. The V segment lost 4 bases and the J segment 1 base; nucleotides outside the gene matches: 7. Germline V gives CDR1 SGHRS, CDR2 YFSETQ. The CDR3 totals 15 residues. This CDR3 reads CASSTFAGGSYEQYF. The CDR3, as DNA: TGCGCCAGCAGCACCTTTGCGGGAGGTTCCTACGAGCAGTACTTC. The entire variable domain, with the rest obtained from reference TRBV5-1 and TRBJ2-7, is as follows: KAGVTQTPRYLIKTRGQQVTLSCSPISGHRSVSWYQQTPGQGLQFLFEYFSETQRNKGNFPGRFSGRQFSNSRSEMNVSTLELGDSALYLCASSTFAGGSYEQYFGPGTRLTVT.

This clonotype has more than one count but fewer than ten. The chain recombines TRBV27 with TRBJ2-1; 13 positions agree with TRBD2. V trimming: 6 bases; J trimming: 6 bases; junction bases outside the gene matches: 5. CDR3 length: 15 residues. CDR1 is MNHEY, CDR2 SMNVEV, per germline (reference sequence). CDR3 sequence (DNA): TGTGCCAGCAGACGACTAGCGGGAGGCCGCAATGAGCAGTTCTTC. It yields the protein CASRRLAGGRNEQFF.

The table lists this clonotype with many counts. The gene calls are TRBV20-1 and TRBJ2-1; 12 bases line up with TRBD2. Germline CDR1 and CDR2: DFQATT and SNEGSKA (reference sequence). The CDR3 sequence is 14 residues long. V lost 6 bases to trimming and J lost 7 bases; unmatched junction nucleotides: 7. The CDR3, as DNA: TGCAGTGCCCGGACTAGCGGGATATTTAATGAGCAGTTCTTC. Translation gives CSARTSGIFNEQFF.

This clonotype was recorded at least ten times. The chain has TRBV2 and TRBJ2-1; tentative D call: TRBD1 (6 bases). Germline CDR1 and CDR2: SNHLY and FYNNEI. Trimming took off 6 bases at V and 0 bases at J, with 15 bases between the two ends. CDR3 size: 16 residues. The CDR3 coding sequence is TGTGCCAGCAGCCCTAGGGGGTTTTTCTCCTACAATGAGCAGTTCTTC. This sequence encodes CASSPRGFFSYNEQFF.

In its sample, this clonotype was seen many times. This chain uses TRBV5-1 with TRBJ1-6, with 7 bases fitting TRBD1. Germline lookup yields CDR1 SGHRS and CDR2 YFSETQ. V shed 0 bases and J 7 bases; nucleotides not matched to a gene: 1. CDR3 length equals 14 residues. The CDR3 nucleotides are TGCGCCAGCAGCTTGGACAGGGGAAATTCACCCCTCCACTTT. Encoded protein: CASSLDRGNSPLHF. The whole variable domain, filled in from reference TRBV5-1 and TRBJ1-6, reads KAGVTQTPRYLIKTRGQQVTLSCSPISGHRSVSWYQQTPGQGLQFLFEYFSETQRNKGNFPGRFSGRQFSNSRSEMNVSTLELGDSALYLCASSLDRGNSPLHFGNGTRLTVT.

The table lists this clonotype with many counts. The V and J genes are TRBV10-1 and TRBJ2-7; TRBD1 might be the D (5 bases). The CDR3 covers 14 residues. V was shortened by 2 bases and J by 5 bases, with 13 bases between the two germline ends. CDR1 WNHNN and CDR2 SYGVQD come from the germline V gene (reference sequence). Written as DNA, the CDR3 is TGCGCCAGCAGTGAGCCAGGGTTCTGGAACGAGCAGTACTTC. It codes for CASSEPGFWNEQYF.

With regard to this clonotype: The conserved closing phenylalanine or tryptophan is absent in this CDR3, likely reflecting a read error. The CDR3 DNA is TGTGCCAGCAGTCAAGATAGGTGGACACCCCTGAGCCAAGAGACCCAGTACCTC. Amino acid sequence: CASSQDRWTPLSQETQYL. The chain recombines TRBV4-2 with TRBJ2-5; the D gene is possibly TRBD1 (5 bases). The CDR3 is 18 amino acids. Per the germline V gene, CDR1 is LGHNA and CDR2 is YNFKEQ.

This clonotype showed up just a few times. The chain is built from TRBV4-1 and TRBJ2-7; TRBD1 is a possible D gene (6 bases). CDR1 is MGHRA, CDR2 YSYEKL, per germline. V was pared by 0 bases and J by 6 bases, with 12 bases between. The CDR3 is 14 amino acids. The CDR3 sequence is CASSQDRQVGEQYF. The CDR3 DNA is TGCGCCAGCAGCCAAGACAGACAGGTCGGCGAGCAGTACTTC.

This clonotype came up many times. V gene TRBV30 combines with J gene TRBJ2-1; 9 nucleotides agree with TRBD2. The CDR3 consists of 13 residues. The V segment lost 8 bases and the J segment 9 bases; nucleotides outside the gene matches: 11. Germline CDR1 reads GTSNPN; CDR2 reads SVGIG (reference sequence). The CDR3 DNA is TGTGCCGGAGGGGCGGGAGGGCCGGGTGAGCAGTTCTTC. Translating it yields CAGGAGGPGEQFF.

This clonotype was seen ten or more times. The V gene is TRBV7-9, the J gene TRBJ2-7; D remains unclear. With 1 base removed from V and 9 bases from J, the gap between germline ends came to 7 bases. The length of the CDR3 is 11 residues. Germline values: CDR1 SEHNR, CDR2 FQNEAQ (reference sequence). The CDR3 loop is CASSLGRGQYF. The CDR3 nucleotides read TGTGCCAGCAGCTTAGGGCGAGGGCAGTACTTC.

This clonotype has ten or more counts. The chain recombines TRBV3-1 with TRBJ2-1; unclear D gene. V lost 0 bases to trimming and J lost 10 bases, with 10 bases between them. CDR1 is LGHDT and CDR2 is YNNKEL in the germline V gene (reference sequence). The CDR3 length is 13 residues. The CDR3 DNA follows: TGTGCCAGCAGCCAAGATCTGTTGGGCGAGCAGTTCTTC. This translates into CASSQDLLGEQFF.